The subject of this entry is one T cell receptor (beta chain). The source of the sample is a study of blood T cell repertoires in COVID-19. Measured with immunoSEQ multiplex PCR; TCRdb has only the in-frame clones, and not every one. The sample has around 150,000 clones; around four fifths are singletons. Material: peripheral blood. The origin of this receptor is a woman older than 75 with acute or convalescent COVID-19.

The CDR3 DNA reads TGTGCCAGCAGTTCTTGGGCCAAACGGCCCCAGCATTTT. Translation gives CASSSWAKRPQHF. This sequence joins TRBV2 and TRBJ1-5; D gene unclear. Germline V gene data show CDR1 as SNHLY and CDR2 as FYNNEI. CDR3 length: 13 amino acids. The V end was cut by 5 bases, the J end by 9 bases, with 14 bases between.